These 4 T cell receptor beta chains originate from one sample sequenced in a study of control samples from healthy donors and cancer patients. Produced via immunoSEQ multiplex PCR; TCRdb's table is partial and in-frame only. The sample includes around 90,000 clones, about nine tenths of them seen just once. The specimen was blood. The receptors originated from a man under 40 in good health.

This clone was observed once. The chain has TRBV11-1 and TRBJ2-3; no clear D. V was shortened by 1 base and J by 6 bases, with 2 bases between the two germline ends. The germline V gene has CDR1 SGHAT and CDR2 FQDESV (reference sequence). This CDR3 is 11 amino acids long. The CDR3 region has the DNA TGTGCCAGCAGCTTAGGCGATACGCAGTATTTT. Protein: CASSLGDTQYF.

This clone was seen once. The gene calls are TRBV14 and TRBJ1-1, with 11 bases matching TRBD1. The CDR3 has 16 residues. The germline gives CDR1 SGHDN, CDR2 FVKESK. Trimming at V came to 0 bases and at J to 4 bases, leaving 4 bases not matched to a gene. The CDR3, as DNA: TGTGCCAGCAGCCAAGAAAGGACAGGGGGCGGCACTGAAGCTTTCTTT. As protein: CASSQERTGGGTEAFF. Full variable domain (missing parts from reference TRBV14 and TRBJ1-1): EAGVTQFPSHSVIEKGQTVTLRCDPISGHDNLYWYRRVMGKEIKFLLHFVKESKQDESGMPNNRFLAERTGGTYSTLKVQPAELEDSGVYFCASSQERTGGGTEAFFGQGTRLTVV.

This rearrangement joins TRBV27 to TRBJ1-3; D gene ambiguous. Germline V gives CDR1 MNHEY, CDR2 SMNVEV (reference sequence). The length of the CDR3 is 14 residues. V was shortened by 7 bases and J by 4 bases, with 14 bases between the two germline ends. The chain's CDR3 is CASTSSGHGNTIYF. CDR3 DNA: TGTGCCAGCACCTCGAGCGGGCACGGAAACACCATATATTTT.

J is TRBJ1-1 and V is TRBV18; 7 nucleotides match TRBD1. CDR1 and CDR2 (germline): KGHSH, LQKENI. The ends lost 3 bases at V and 5 bases at J; junction bases unmatched: 6. The CDR3 loop spans 14 amino acids. For the CDR3, the DNA is TGTGCCAGCTCACCGGAAGAACAGGGGACTGAAGCTTTCTTT. It is translated as CASSPEEQGTEAFF.